This is a list of T cell receptor beta chains from one sample in a study of OX40 agonist ivuxolimab in advanced cancers. Using immunoSEQ multiplex PCR, the repertoire was profiled, and TCRdb retains in-frame clones only, with some absent. The sample contains approximately 70,000 clones, about 85% of which appear only once. This material consisted of CD4+ or CD8+ T cells sorted from blood, taken in a trial of the OX40 agonist ivuxolimab. Source of these receptors: an adult with an advanced solid tumor such as melanoma, head and neck, liver or kidney cancer. Both conserved end residues are part of each CDR3. D genes are given only for firm matches. The listing skips clone size in some rows; elsewhere it reads once, few, many or a size class.

DNA	CDR3	V	D	size	J
TGTGCCAGCAGACCACGCGCACTGGACGTTCAAGAGACCCAGTACTTC	CASRPRALDVQETQYF	TRBV5-8	-	-	TRBJ2-5
TGCGCCAGCAGCTTGGAAGGGGGGAACACCGGGGAGCTGTTTTTT	CASSLEGGNTGELFF	TRBV5-1	-	-	TRBJ2-2
TGTGCCAGCAATCCCGCCCCCTCTACAGGGGAAGGAGAGACCCAGTACTTC	CASNPAPSTGEGETQYF	TRBV7-9	TRBD1	-	TRBJ2-5
TGCGCCAGCAGCCAGGGGATGGGACAGCCGAAGAACTACGAGCAGTACTTC	CASSQGMGQPKNYEQYF	TRBV4-1	TRBD1	-	TRBJ2-7
TGCGCCAGCCGGGAACCAACAGGGGGCATTGAAGCTTTCTTT	CASREPTGGIEAFF	TRBV5-1	TRBD1	-	TRBJ1-1
TGTGCCAGCAGCGTACCGGGAGGGGGGGCCGAGCAGTACTTC	CASSVPGGGAEQYF	TRBV9	TRBD2	-	TRBJ2-7
TGTGCCAGCTCACCAAATAGAGCTGGGACAGATACGCAGTATTTT	CASSPNRAGTDTQYF	TRBV18	-	-	TRBJ2-3
TGCAGCGGTGCGGGAACCGACGAGCAGTACTTC	CSGAGTDEQYF	TRBV29-1	-	-	TRBJ2-7
TGTGCCAGCAGCCCATCGTGGGGCTACGAGCAGTACTTC	CASSPSWGYEQYF	TRBV7-9	-	-	TRBJ2-7
TGTGCCAGCAGCCCGGGGGGAGGGAGGCGGGGCTATGGCTACACCTTC	CASSPGGGRRGYGYTF	TRBV5-6	-	-	TRBJ1-2
TGTGCCAGCAGCCCCGGACAGGGGGGCTCTGGAAACACCATATATTTT	CASSPGQGGSGNTIYF	TRBV9	TRBD1	-	TRBJ1-3
TGTGCCAGCAGCCGTACAGGGCCGAACACCGGGGAGCTGTTTTTT	CASSRTGPNTGELFF	TRBV4-2	-	few	TRBJ2-2
TGTGCCAGCAGTGAAAAGGGGCGCACAGATACGCAGTATTTT	CASSEKGRTDTQYF	TRBV2	-	-	TRBJ2-3
TGTGCCAGCAGTCTGGGCAGCGGGAGATTTAATGAGCAGTTCTTC	CASSLGSGRFNEQFF	TRBV2	TRBD2	-	TRBJ2-1
TGTGCCACCTATAGCGGGAGGTACAATGAGCAGTTCTTC	CATYSGRYNEQFF	TRBV19	TRBD2	-	TRBJ2-1
TGCGCCAGCAGCCCAGGGGATTGGAACTATGGCTACACCTTC	CASSPGDWNYGYTF	TRBV5-1	-	-	TRBJ1-2
TGCGCCAGCAGCTTGGGTAGCGGTCAATGGAGCTCCTACAATGAGCAGTTCTTC	CASSLGSGQWSSYNEQFF	TRBV5-1	-	-	TRBJ2-1
TGTGCCAGCAAACCCCCCGGGACAGGGGCCCACGAGCAGTACTTC	CASKPPGTGAHEQYF	TRBV6-5	TRBD1	-	TRBJ2-7
TGTGCCAGCGGAGGCGGGAGGGGAGACGAGCAGTACTTC	CASGGGRGDEQYF	TRBV7-9	TRBD2	-	TRBJ2-7
TGTGCCAGCAGTCCACAGAGGGGAACAAACTATGGCTACACCTTC	CASSPQRGTNYGYTF	TRBV28	-	-	TRBJ1-2
TGCGCCAGCAGCTTGGAGACAAACAACTATGGCTACACCTTC	CASSLETNNYGYTF	TRBV5-1	-	-	TRBJ1-2
TGCGCCAGCAGCCAAGAAAGCAGGGCTAATTATGGCTACACCTTC	CASSQESRANYGYTF	TRBV4-1	-	-	TRBJ1-2
TGCGCCAGCAGCCAAGGGAGGTGGGGGAACACTGAAGCTTTCTTT	CASSQGRWGNTEAFF	TRBV4-1	-	-	TRBJ1-1
TGTGCCAGCAGTCCAGGGAGGTCCTATGGCTACACCTTC	CASSPGRSYGYTF	TRBV28	-	-	TRBJ1-2
TGTGCCAGCAGCCCTGATGGACAGGGTGGGTTTGGGACCCAGTACTTC	CASSPDGQGGFGTQYF	TRBV5-4	TRBD1	-	TRBJ2-5
TGTGCCAGCAGCCAAGATTGGAAAGGGGGCACCTATGGCTACACCTTC	CASSQDWKGGTYGYTF	TRBV14	TRBD1	once	TRBJ1-2
TGTGCCAGCAGCTTGGTCCCCCTAGGCAGGGGGCAAGGAAACACCATATATTTT	CASSLVPLGRGQGNTIYF	TRBV5-6	TRBD1	-	TRBJ1-3
TGTGCCAGCAGAAAACAGGGGGCTTACGAGCAGTACTTC	CASRKQGAYEQYF	TRBV6-5	TRBD1	-	TRBJ2-7
TGTGCCAGCAGTGAACCGGGGGGAAGCGAGCAGTACTTC	CASSEPGGSEQYF	TRBV2	TRBD2	-	TRBJ2-7
TGTGCCAGCTCACCACAATATGGAGCTAACACTGAAGCTTTCTTT	CASSPQYGANTEAFF	TRBV18	-	-	TRBJ1-1
TGCAGCGTTGGCCTCAGGGAAGCTTTCTTT	CSVGLREAFF	TRBV29-1	-	-	TRBJ1-1
TGTGCTAGCAGCTTAGGGCCACCCACAGGGCGAAGCTCCTACGAGCAGTACTTC	CASSLGPPTGRSSYEQYF	TRBV7-7	-	-	TRBJ2-7
TGTGCCAGCAGCTTGGCCGGGGGTTATGGCTACACCTTC	CASSLAGGYGYTF	TRBV5-4	-	-	TRBJ1-2
TGTGCCAGCACTGTCGGGCAGGGGGCAATTGAAAAACTGTTTTTT	CASTVGQGAIEKLFF	TRBV2	TRBD1	-	TRBJ1-4
TGTGCCAGTAGTATCGGTAGCGGGAGGAACACCGGGGAGCTGTTTTTT	CASSIGSGRNTGELFF	TRBV19	TRBD2	-	TRBJ2-2
TGTGCCAGCAGTCCCTCTCCTAGTTACGAGCAGTACTTC	CASSPSPSYEQYF	TRBV2	-	-	TRBJ2-7
TGCAGCGTTGAACCACTCCGGGACAGCTCCTACAATGAGCAGTTCTTC	CSVEPLRDSSYNEQFF	TRBV29-1	TRBD1	-	TRBJ2-1
TGTGCCAGCAGCTTATCTGTGGCTAACTATGGCTACACCTTC	CASSLSVANYGYTF	TRBV11-2	-	-	TRBJ1-2
TGTGCCATCAGTGAAGGGACTAGCGGGAGGGAGACCCAGTACTTC	CAISEGTSGRETQYF	TRBV10-3	TRBD2	once	TRBJ2-5
TGTGCCAGCAGCTCCCCGGGACTCGTCACAGATACGCAGTATTTT	CASSSPGLVTDTQYF	TRBV5-6	-	-	TRBJ2-3
TGTGCCAGCAGGTCTGACACTTACACTGAAGCTTTCTTT	CASRSDTYTEAFF	TRBV7-9	-	-	TRBJ1-1
TGTGCCAGCAGTTACGGCCTGAACACCGGGGAGCTGTTTTTT	CASSYGLNTGELFF	TRBV6-5	-	-	TRBJ2-2
TGTGCCAGCAGCGAACTGGGTCGCGGGAAGAACACCGGGGAGCTGTTTTTT	CASSELGRGKNTGELFF	TRBV7-9	-	-	TRBJ2-2
TGTGCCAGCAGTTACGGGGCGCGGGACCAGCCCCAGCATTTT	CASSYGARDQPQHF	TRBV6-5	-	-	TRBJ1-5
TGTGCCAGCAGCTTGGGGGTCGACGAGCAGTACTTC	CASSLGVDEQYF	TRBV5-4	-	once	TRBJ2-7
TGTGCCAGCAGCTTAGACCGGCCTCTAGCGGGGAAGGTCGCAACCGGGGAGCTGTTTTTT	CASSLDRPLAGKVATGELFF	TRBV11-2	TRBD2	few	TRBJ2-2
TGCGCCAGCAGCCCGCGCCGGGGGGCCCCTAACACTGAAGCTTTCTTT	CASSPRRGAPNTEAFF	TRBV5-1	-	-	TRBJ1-1
TGTGCCAGCTCACCACCCACTCAAGAGACCCAGTACTTC	CASSPPTQETQYF	TRBV18	-	-	TRBJ2-5
TGTGCCAGCAGTGAATCCGGGACTCCTCAAGAGACCCAGTACTTC	CASSESGTPQETQYF	TRBV25-1	-	-	TRBJ2-5
TGTGCCAGCAGCTCAACAGGGTCAGGGAATCAGCCCCAGCATTTT	CASSSTGSGNQPQHF	TRBV7-9	-	-	TRBJ1-5
TGTGCCAGCAGTCCGCAAACAGGGGCCGGTGGAACTGAAGCTTTCTTT	CASSPQTGAGGTEAFF	TRBV28	TRBD1	-	TRBJ1-1
TGTGCCAGTCAGCGTAGCAATCAGCCCCAGCATTTT	CASQRSNQPQHF	TRBV28	-	-	TRBJ1-5
TGCGCCAGCCGACTAGCGGGAGGTGCCTACAATGAGCAGTTCTTC	CASRLAGGAYNEQFF	TRBV5-1	TRBD2	-	TRBJ2-1
TGTGCCAGCGGTCAGGGGGCGCGAGCTGGAAACACCATATATTTT	CASGQGARAGNTIYF	TRBV13	TRBD1	-	TRBJ1-3
TGCGCCAGCCGCGGACAGCCGAACACCGGGGAGCTGTTTTTT	CASRGQPNTGELFF	TRBV5-1	-	-	TRBJ2-2
TGTGCCAGTAGTATAGCCCGGGACAGGGGGCACAATGAGCAGTTCTTC	CASSIARDRGHNEQFF	TRBV19	TRBD1	-	TRBJ2-1
TGTGCCATCAGTGATGGGGACGGCCTTACTGAGCAGTTCTTC	CAISDGDGLTEQFF	TRBV10-3	-	once	TRBJ2-1
TGTGCCAGCAGTTTTTCCGGACCCCCCTACAATGAGCAGTTCTTC	CASSFSGPPYNEQFF	TRBV28	-	-	TRBJ2-1
TGCGCCAGCAGCCAAGATCTGAACAGGGAAAACGAGCAGTACTTC	CASSQDLNRENEQYF	TRBV4-1	-	-	TRBJ2-7
TGTGCCAGCAGTGCCCCAGGGGAGGCGGGCAAAAACATTCAGTACTTC	CASSAPGEAGKNIQYF	TRBV28	-	-	TRBJ2-4